Presented here are 28 T cell receptor beta chains from one specimen sequenced in a study of technical replicates of blood from a few donors. The protocol was immunoSEQ multiplex PCR, while the TCRdb copy is restricted to in-frame clones and leaves out a portion. The sample has 60,000 to 75,000 clones, around nine tenths seen once. Sequenced sample: PBMCs. Source of these receptors: a human donor in good health. Some clones in this sample may be carry-over from other donors' samples.

J is TRBJ1-1 and V is TRBV2; 8 nucleotides match TRBD1. Trimming cost V 5 bases and J 1 base; bases outside gene matches: 6. This CDR3 contains 15 residues. CDR1 is SNHLY, CDR2 FYNNEI, per germline. The CDR3 loop reads CASSRQGRGNTEAFF. The CDR3 region has the DNA TGTGCCAGCAGTAGACAGGGGAGGGGGAACACTGAAGCTTTCTTT.

This chain uses TRBV6-5 with TRBJ2-7, with 9 positions matching TRBD1. V lost 6 bases to trimming and J lost 5 bases; unmatched junction nucleotides: 8. Germline CDR1 MNHEY, CDR2 SVGAGI. The CDR3 runs to 14 residues. The CDR3 DNA is TGTGCCAGCAGGTCCGGGACAGGGATGCACGAGCAGTACTTC. Translating it yields CASRSGTGMHEQYF.

V gene TRBV4-1 combines with J gene TRBJ2-2; D perhaps matches TRBD2 (6 bases). The V gene's germline CDR1 is MGHRA and CDR2 YSYEKL. V lost 1 base and J 3 bases, leaving 12 bases between the germline ends. The CDR3 length is 16 residues. CDR3 coding DNA: TGCGCCAGCAGCCAAGTGAGCGGGCAAGACACCGGGGAGCTGTTTTTT. Translating gives CASSQVSGQDTGELFF.

The chain combines TRBV7-2 with TRBJ2-2; 8 nucleotides match TRBD1. V gave up 1 base and J gave up 6 bases; unmatched junction bases: 7. Germline values: CDR1 SGHTA, CDR2 FQGNSA. The CDR3 loop spans 16 amino acids. For the CDR3, the DNA is TGTGCCAGCAGCTTAGGGAGCAGGGGGCTCTCCGGGGAGCTGTTTTTT. Translated: CASSLGSRGLSGELFF.

This chain connects TRBV25-1 to TRBJ1-2; D gene uncertain. The CDR3 consists of 12 residues. The V and J ends lost 3 bases and 4 bases respectively, with 6 bases between them. Germline loops: CDR1 MGHDK, CDR2 SYGVNS. The CDR3 DNA reads TGTGCCAGCAGTGATACGGGCTATGGCTACACCTTC. Its protein is CASSDTGYGYTF.

Here the CDR3 DNA reads TGCGCCAGCAGCTTGACTCCCTACACAGATACGCAGTATTTT. Translated: CASSLTPYTDTQYF. The J gene is TRBJ2-3, the V gene TRBV5-1; D remains unclear. Per the germline V gene, CDR1 is SGHRS and CDR2 is YFSETQ. V lost 1 base to trimming and J lost 2 bases, with 8 bases between them. This CDR3 spans 14 amino acids.

The rearrangement joins TRBV27 to TRBJ2-7, with D perhaps TRBD2 (5 bases). The V gene lost 4 bases and the J gene lost 0 bases, with 22 bases spanning the gap. CDR1 and CDR2 (germline): MNHEY, SMNVEV (reference sequence). This CDR3 contains 18 residues. CDR3 region: CASSSSLAWSIRSYEQYF. The CDR3 DNA reads TGTGCCAGCAGTTCTAGCCTAGCCTGGTCCATACGCTCCTACGAGCAGTACTTC.

This clone was picked up a small number of times. This chain links TRBV7-8 with TRBJ1-1; TRBD1 is a possible D gene (5 bases). The V end was cut by 1 base, the J end by 3 bases, with 12 bases between. Germline V gene lookup returns CDR1 SGHVS and CDR2 FQNEAQ. CDR3 length: 15 residues. The CDR3 region has the DNA TGTGCCAGCAGCTTAGACCCGGGGGGGGACACTGAAGCTTTCTTT. It encodes CASSLDPGGDTEAFF.

This clone came up a few times. The rearrangement uses TRBV4-2 and TRBJ2-7; 7 bases fit TRBD1. The CDR3 length is 15 residues. CDR1 is LGHNA, CDR2 YNFKEQ, per germline. V shed 2 bases, J shed 1 base, and the junction held 5 bases outside the gene matches. The CDR3 here is CASSQQGEGSYEQYF. The DNA of the CDR3 is TGTGCCAGCAGCCAACAGGGGGAAGGGTCCTACGAGCAGTACTTC.

V gene TRBV6-5 combines with J gene TRBJ1-4; D unresolved. Germline V gene lookup returns CDR1 MNHEY and CDR2 SVGAGI. This CDR3 has 10 residues. V was trimmed by 10 bases and J by 5 bases, leaving 5 bases between them. For the CDR3, the DNA is TGTGCCACCCAGAATGAAAAACTGTTTTTT. It codes for CATQNEKLFF.

The chain uses TRBV6-6 and TRBJ2-2; no reliable D call. Germline V gene data show CDR1 as MNHNY and CDR2 as SVGAGI (reference sequence). Trimming cost V 5 bases and J 4 bases, with 5 bases left between them. The CDR3 sequence is 12 residues long. The CDR3, as DNA: TGTGCCAGCAGTCTCAGCACCGGGGAGCTGTTTTTT. Amino acid sequence: CASSLSTGELFF.

The chain recombines TRBV18 with TRBJ1-3, with unresolved D. CDR1 is KGHSH and CDR2 is LQKENI in the germline V gene. Trimming shortened V by 1 base and J by 8 bases, and 6 bases separated the two germline ends. CDR3 length equals 12 residues. The CDR3 spells CASSPHGDTIYF. CDR3 nucleotide sequence: TGTGCCAGCTCACCACACGGTGACACCATATATTTT.

The chain employs TRBV5-1 and TRBJ2-1, with 8 positions matching TRBD1. The V and J ends lost 4 bases and 12 bases, in that order; junction bases with no gene match: 12. There are 14 residues in the CDR3. Germline values: CDR1 SGHRS, CDR2 YFSETQ. The CDR3 DNA reads as TGCGCCAGCAGCCCGACGACAGGGGCCCCGGGGCAGTTCTTC. Residues: CASSPTTGAPGQFF.

The V gene is TRBV7-9, the J gene TRBJ2-5; 9 nucleotides match TRBD1. The V gene's germline CDR1 is SEHNR and CDR2 FQNEAQ (reference sequence). With 4 bases clipped from V and 2 bases from J, the junction kept 5 bases outside the gene matches. The CDR3 contains 15 residues. The DNA for the CDR3 is TGTGCCAGCAGCTCGGGACAGGGAACTCAAGAGACCCAGTACTTC. Translating it yields CASSSGQGTQETQYF.

In DNA, the CDR3 is TGTGCCAGCAGCTTCCGCTCCGGGACAGGGGGGTCACCCCTCCACTTT. It encodes CASSFRSGTGGSPLHF. V usage is TRBV7-9 and J usage is TRBJ1-6; 11 positions agree with TRBD1. The CDR3 loop spans 16 amino acids. Germline CDR1 SEHNR, CDR2 FQNEAQ (reference sequence). The V and J ends lost 3 bases and 10 bases, in that order; junction bases with no gene match: 8. The full variable domain, in which reference TRBV7-9 and TRBJ1-6 provide the parts outside the CDR3, is DTGVSQNPRHKITKRGQNVTFRCDPISEHNRLYWYRQTLGQGPEFLTYFQNEAQLEKSRLLSDRFSAERPKGSFSTLEIQRTEQGDSAMYLCASSFRSGTGGSPLHFGNGTRLTVT.

The genes are TRBV7-3 and TRBJ2-3, with D uncertain. The CDR3 runs to 17 residues. V gave up 5 bases and J gave up 0 bases, with 18 bases separating them. Germline loops: CDR1 SGHTA, CDR2 FQGTGA. The CDR3 coding sequence is TGTGCCAGCAGCCCCACCAGGATACGGATTAGCACAGATACGCAGTATTTT. This encodes CASSPTRIRISTDTQYF.

The chain employs TRBV7-3 and TRBJ2-7, with D possibly being TRBD2 (5 bases). V was trimmed by 1 base and J by 3 bases, leaving 19 bases between them. The CDR3 has 17 amino acids. CDR1 is SGHTA and CDR2 is FQGTGA in the germline V gene. CDR3 coding DNA: TGTGCCAGCAGCTTAATCCTAATAGGGTTTGGGAGCTACGAGCAGTACTTC. This sequence encodes CASSLILIGFGSYEQYF.

This chain links TRBV11-2 with TRBJ2-2; 8 nucleotides match TRBD2. V was pared by 2 bases and J by 2 bases, with 1 base of the junction left unmatched. Germline V gene sequence: CDR1 SGHAT, CDR2 FQNNGV. The CDR3 length is 15 residues. CDR3 DNA: TGTGCCAGCAGCTTAAGCGGGAGAAACACCGGGGAGCTGTTTTTT. Its translation: CASSLSGRNTGELFF. Variable domain in full (rest from reference TRBV11-2 and TRBJ2-2): EAGVAQSPRYKIIEKRQSVAFWCNPISGHATLYWYQQILGQGPKLLIQFQNNGVVDDSQLPKDRFSAERLKGVDSTLKIQPAKLEDSAVYLCASSLSGRNTGELFFGEGSRLTVL.

V and J are TRBV5-3 and TRBJ2-7, with no clear D. TRBV5-3 is noted as an ORF with a role that remains uncertain. V was pared by 1 base and J by 3 bases, with 2 bases between. CDR3 length equals 11 residues. In DNA form, the CDR3 reads TGTGCCAGAAGCTTGCTCTACGAGCAGTACTTC. It specifies CARSLLYEQYF.

In DNA, the CDR3 is TGTGCCAGCTCACCCTCAGATGGGCTTGGTGAAAAACTGTTTTTT. Its translation: CASSPSDGLGEKLFF. J is TRBJ1-4 and V is TRBV18, with unresolved D. The V gene lost 3 bases and the J gene lost 7 bases, with 15 bases spanning the gap. The CDR3 is made up of 15 amino acids. Germline V gives CDR1 KGHSH, CDR2 LQKENI.

The chain combines TRBV6-4 with TRBJ2-1; 7 nucleotides agree with TRBD1. Trimming at V came to 4 bases and at J to 0 bases, leaving 9 bases not matched to a gene. Germline values: CDR1 MRHNA, CDR2 SNTAGT. This CDR3 comprises 17 residues. CDR3 sequence reads: CASSVTTGMSSYNEQFF. In DNA, the CDR3 is TGTGCCAGCAGTGTCACGACAGGGATGAGCTCCTACAATGAGCAGTTCTTC.

The genes are TRBV6-1 and TRBJ2-6, with D perhaps TRBD1 (6 bases). This CDR3 has 18 residues. The germline gives CDR1 MNHNS, CDR2 SASEGT. The V end lost 3 bases, the J end lost 1 base, and 16 bases lay between the germline ends. The CDR3 DNA sequence: TGTGCCAGCAGTGACCGGGGCAGGGGCACTTCTGGGGCCAACGTCCTGACTTTC. It is translated as CASSDRGRGTSGANVLTF.

The chain recombines TRBV12-5 with TRBJ2-3; D is possibly TRBD1 (5 bases). The ends were cut back, 8 bases at V and 1 base at J, with 16 bases in the middle. The germline gives CDR1 LGHNT, CDR2 FRNRAP. This CDR3 contains 15 residues. For the CDR3, the DNA is TGTGCTAGTTGCGATGGCAGGGAAGGCACAGATACGCAGTATTTT. Translating gives CASCDGREGTDTQYF.

The chain's CDR3 is CASSWDRDEQYF. The CDR3 DNA follows: TGTGCCAGCAGCTGGGACAGGGACGAGCAGTACTTC. The V gene is TRBV11-2, the J gene TRBJ2-7, with 9 bases that match TRBD1. The germline CDR1 and CDR2 sequences are SGHAT and FQNNGV. The CDR3 extends over 12 amino acids. V lost 4 bases, J lost 5 bases, and 0 bases stayed unmatched.

V usage is TRBV6-5 and J usage is TRBJ2-3; 11 positions agree with TRBD2. Germline CDR1 MNHEY, CDR2 SVGAGI. The trim removed 6 bases at V and 4 bases at J, leaving 6 bases unmatched. The CDR3 has 15 amino acids. CDR3 in DNA: TGTGCCAGCAGGCCTACTAGCGGGAGCGCAGATACGCAGTATTTT. Its translation: CASRPTSGSADTQYF.

This clone was seen once. The V gene is TRBV5-1, the J gene TRBJ1-3; D gene ambiguous. Trimming stripped 0 bases from V and 0 bases from J, with 4 bases between. Looked up from germline, CDR1 is SGHRS and CDR2 is YFSETQ. This CDR3 has 14 amino acids. As DNA, the CDR3 is TGCGCCAGCAGCTTGGCGAGCTCTGGAAACACCATATATTTT. Translating gives CASSLASSGNTIYF.

The rearrangement joins TRBV25-1 to TRBJ2-7; D unclear. Trimming pared 4 bases from V and 4 bases from J, leaving 5 bases between. The CDR3 contains 11 residues. From germline, CDR1 is MGHDK and CDR2 SYGVNS. The chain's CDR3 is CASSGAYEQYF. The CDR3 coding sequence is TGTGCCAGCAGTGGAGCTTACGAGCAGTACTTC.

The chain couples TRBV6-1 to TRBJ2-7; the D gene is possibly TRBD1 (6 bases). The CDR3 length is 14 residues. From germline, CDR1 is MNHNS and CDR2 SASEGT. Deletions cut 6 bases from V and 6 bases from J, with 18 bases between. This chain's CDR3 is CASRATGRGSEQYF. CDR3 nucleotide sequence: TGTGCCAGCAGGGCGACAGGACGTGGGAGCGAGCAGTACTTC.